The 6 T cell receptor beta chains reported below all come from one sample, sequenced in a study of cytomegalovirus exposure and HLA in healthy donors. PCR was performed using 60 Vbeta and 13 Jbeta primers. The table came from immunoSEQ multiplex PCR; TCRdb's copy has only in-frame clones and leaves some out. The sample records about 270,000 clones, roughly 70% being singletons. The sample was PBMCs. All receptors derive from a female donor in good health and CMV-seronegative.

The V call is TRBV29-1, the J call TRBJ2-5; the match to TRBD1 covers 9 bases. The end of the DNA is better explained by TRBJ2-7, so the J call may be wrong. The CDR3 extends over 14 amino acids. CDR1 and CDR2 (germline): SQVTM, ANQGSEA. This CDR3 is CSVSGTGRVYEQYF. CDR3 DNA sequence: TGCAGCGTCTCCGGGACAGGGAGGGTCTACGAGCAGTACTTC.

This clone was recorded a few times. The gene calls are TRBV19 and TRBJ2-1; possible D gene TRBD1, 6 bases. The length of the CDR3 is 15 residues. The V end was cut by 5 bases, the J end by 6 bases, with 17 bases between. CDR1 and CDR2 from the germline V gene are LNHDA and SQIVND (reference sequence). The CDR3 DNA follows: TGTGCCAGTAGTCCATCGTGGGGGCCGGGCAATGAGCAGTTCTTC. It yields the protein CASSPSWGPGNEQFF. The entire variable domain, with the rest obtained from reference TRBV19 and TRBJ2-1, is as follows: DGGITQSPKYLFRKEGQNVTLSCEQNLNHDAMYWYRQDPGQGLRLIYYSQIVNDFQKGDIAEGYSVSREKKESFPLTVTSAQKNPTAFYLCASSPSWGPGNEQFFGPGTRLTVL.

The V call is TRBV5-1, the J call TRBJ2-3; maybe TRBD1 (6 bases). The CDR3 covers 18 residues. V shed 4 bases and J shed 0 bases, with 21 bases lying between them. Germline V gives CDR1 SGHRS, CDR2 YFSETQ. The CDR3 region has the DNA TGCGCCAGCAGCGTCCCCGAGGGCAGGGGCTATAGCACAGATACGCAGTATTTT. It is translated as CASSVPEGRGYSTDTQYF.

The chain combines TRBV19 with TRBJ2-1, with 9 bases matching TRBD1. V dropped 6 bases and J dropped 6; count of bases not matched to a gene: 12. The CDR3 has 16 amino acids. CDR1 LNHDA and CDR2 SQIVND come from the germline V gene (reference sequence). Here the CDR3 reads CASSQPGTGFGNEQFF. CDR3 coding DNA: TGTGCCAGTAGCCAACCGGGGACAGGGTTCGGCAATGAGCAGTTCTTC.

The rearrangement links TRBV30 to TRBJ1-4; D gene ambiguous. V was shortened by 0 bases and J by 1 base, with 12 bases between the two germline ends. The CDR3 runs to 16 residues. Per germline, CDR1 GTSNPN and CDR2 SVGIG (reference sequence). This CDR3 reads CAWSVGRARTNEKLFF. CDR3 in DNA: TGTGCCTGGAGTGTAGGGAGAGCCCGAACTAATGAAAAACTGTTTTTT.

The rearrangement joins TRBV6-1 to TRBJ1-2; D gene uncertain. CDR3 length equals 13 residues. The ends were cut back, 3 bases at V and 2 bases at J, with 7 bases in the middle. Germline V gives CDR1 MNHNS, CDR2 SASEGT. The CDR3 protein is CASSDRVNYGYTF. The CDR3 nucleotides read TGTGCCAGCAGTGATCGGGTGAACTATGGCTACACCTTC.